One and the same sample provided the 11 T cell receptor beta chains below, sequenced in a study of blood T cell repertoires in COVID-19. Measured with immunoSEQ multiplex PCR; TCRdb has only the in-frame clones, and not every one. The table includes around 190,000 clones, about 84% detected once. Material: PBMCs or T cells enriched from blood (not recorded which). These receptors came from a man in his forties or fifties with acute COVID-19.

The chain has TRBV28 and TRBJ1-1, with 7 nucleotides matching TRBD1. CDR1 is MDHEN and CDR2 is SYDVKM in the germline V gene. Trimming cost V 3 bases and J 3 bases; bases outside gene matches: 10. The CDR3 is made up of 16 amino acids. The CDR3 nucleotides read TGTGCCAGCAGTTTTTTCAGGGGGGATCAAGACACTGAAGCTTTCTTT. This sequence encodes CASSFFRGDQDTEAFF.

The V call is TRBV7-9, the J call TRBJ1-4, with 7 bases fitting TRBD1. CDR1 SEHNR and CDR2 FQNEAQ come from the germline V gene (reference sequence). The ends lost 5 bases at V and 7 bases at J; junction bases unmatched: 10. CDR3 size: 15 residues. The CDR3 region is CASSPQPGGPEKLFF. CDR3 DNA: TGTGCCAGCAGCCCACAGCCAGGGGGACCTGAAAAACTGTTTTTT.

The J gene is TRBJ2-3, the V gene TRBV5-1; TRBD2 matches at 10 bases. Germline V gene lookup returns CDR1 SGHRS and CDR2 YFSETQ. CDR3 length: 16 amino acids. With V trimmed by 0 bases and J by 6 bases, 7 bases remained unmatched. As DNA, the CDR3 is TGCGCCAGCAGCTTGGGTCTAGCGGGAGAGGTGGATACGCAGTATTTT. Translation: CASSLGLAGEVDTQYF.

Regarding this clone: At the DNA level, this CDR3 is encoded by other sequences in the same sample as well. The rearrangement joins TRBV27 to TRBJ2-7; 7 bases are a match to TRBD1. The CDR3 consists of 15 residues. Germline V gives CDR1 MNHEY, CDR2 SMNVEV (reference sequence). Trimming at V came to 9 bases and at J to 0 bases, leaving 11 bases not matched to a gene. In DNA form, the CDR3 reads TGTGCCAGTAGTCAGATGACAGGGATCTCCTACGAGCAGTACTTC. It specifies CASSQMTGISYEQYF.

The V gene is TRBV9, the J gene TRBJ2-3, with 8 bases identical to TRBD1. The length of the CDR3 is 14 residues. After removal of 0 bases from V and 6 bases from J, the junction contained 3 bases not matched to a gene. The germline V gene has CDR1 SGDLS and CDR2 YYNGEE. This CDR3 is CASSVGQGSDTQYF. In DNA form, the CDR3 reads TGTGCCAGCAGCGTAGGACAGGGGTCCGATACGCAGTATTTT.

This chain links TRBV2 with TRBJ2-7; D may be TRBD1 (6 bases). Germline V gene lookup returns CDR1 SNHLY and CDR2 FYNNEI. V lost 6 bases, J lost 2 bases, and 14 bases lay in between. This CDR3 is built from 14 residues. As DNA, the CDR3 is TGTGCCAGCAGCGGACAGACTCCCGCCTACGAGCAGTACTTC. Encoded protein: CASSGQTPAYEQYF. Complete variable domain (other parts from reference TRBV2 and TRBJ2-7): EPEVTQTPSHQVTQMGQEVILRCVPISNHLYFYWYRQILGQKVEFLVSFYNNEISEKSEIFDDQFSVERPDGSNFTLKIRSTKLEDSAMYFCASSGQTPAYEQYFGPGTRLTVT.

The chain has TRBV6-7 and TRBJ1-1; D is perhaps TRBD1 (5 bases). TRBV6-7 is given ORF status, its function remaining uncertain. The V gene lost 9 bases and the J gene lost 11 bases, with 10 bases spanning the gap. CDR3 length equals 9 residues. The CDR3 sequence is CARRGWAFF. The DNA of the CDR3 is TGTGCCAGGCGGGGGTGGGCTTTCTTT.

The V gene is TRBV9, the J gene TRBJ1-5; TRBD1 matches at 9 bases. The CDR3 totals 17 residues. Germline V gene lookup returns CDR1 SGDLS and CDR2 YYNGEE. V lost 0 bases to trimming and J lost 1 base; unmatched junction nucleotides: 5. The CDR3: CASSVDPGQGSNQPQHF. CDR3 DNA sequence: TGTGCCAGCAGCGTAGACCCGGGACAGGGAAGCAATCAGCCCCAGCATTTT.

The rearrangement joins TRBV6-1 to TRBJ1-3; tentative D call: TRBD1 (5 bases). Trimming stripped 0 bases from V and 1 base from J, with 16 bases between. From germline, CDR1 is MNHNS and CDR2 SASEGT. The CDR3 has 18 residues. CDR3 sequence: CASSEAPAGHASGNTIYF. The CDR3 DNA reads as TGTGCCAGCAGTGAAGCGCCTGCAGGGCATGCGTCTGGAAACACCATATATTTT.

The V call is TRBV28, the J call TRBJ2-5, with D possibly matching TRBD1 (7 bases). Germline lookup yields CDR1 MDHEN and CDR2 SYDVKM. The V end lost 6 bases, the J end lost 2 bases, and 10 bases lay between the germline ends. This CDR3 is 13 amino acids long. CDR3 nucleotides: TGTGCCAGCAGCGGGGGACAGCAAGAGACCCAGTACTTC. This gives the protein CASSGGQQETQYF.

V gene TRBV7-9 combines with J gene TRBJ2-5; no firm D call. There are 13 residues in the CDR3. The germline CDR1 and CDR2 sequences are SEHNR and FQNEAQ (reference sequence). The V gene lost 3 bases and the J gene lost 5 bases, with 10 bases spanning the gap. Written as DNA, the CDR3 is TGTGCCAGCAGCTTTACCGGTCCCGAGACCCAGTACTTC. Amino acid sequence: CASSFTGPETQYF.